A selection of T cell receptor beta chains follows, all from one sample in a study of CD8 T cells in Susac syndrome. Each CDR3 protein gets one entry after TCRdb re-called the immunoSEQ multiplex PCR reads with MiXCR. The table includes about 300,000 distinct CDR3 sequences, 75% to 85% detected once. The sample was CD8+ T cells from PBMCs. The source of these receptors is a human donor with multiple sclerosis. Both conserved end residues are part of each CDR3. The D gene is left open where the match is weak. Expanded clones get a size class; other rows say once, few or many, or leave the size out.

abundance	v_gene	d_gene	j_gene	CDR3nt	CDR3aa
.	TRBV4-3	TRBD2	TRBJ2-2	TGCGCCAGCAGCCATACCGGGACTAGCGTTCTCGGGGAGCTGTTTTTT	CASSHTGTSVLGELFF
.	TRBV27	TRBD2	TRBJ2-1	TGTGCCAGCAGTGACCTAGCGGGAGGGCCAATGTATGAGCAGTTCTTC	CASSDLAGGPMYEQFF
.	TRBV4-3	TRBD1	TRBJ1-3	TGCGCCAGCAGCCGGCTTTGGGACAGGCCCAGGTCGCTCTCTGGAAACACCATATATTTT	CASSRLWDRPRSLSGNTIYF
.	TRBV6-1	.	TRBJ1-1	TGTGCCAGCAGTCCAGCTACACACCTTGATATGAACACTGAAGCTTTCTTT	CASSPATHLDMNTEAFF
.	TRBV6-2/TRBV6-3	TRBD1	TRBJ2-1	TGTGCCAGCAGCTTTTTCCGGGACAGGGGGCCCGATGAGCAGTTCTTC	CASSFFRDRGPDEQFF
.	TRBV10-3	.	TRBJ1-2	TGTGCCATCAGTGATGAGGGGATCTATGGCTACACCTTC	CAISDEGIYGYTF
.	TRBV21-1	.	TRBJ1-1	TGTGCCAGCAGCTCCCCGGGGACAGGGACTAGTTGGGCTTTCTTT	CASSSPGTGTSWAFF
.	TRBV3-1	TRBD2	TRBJ2-7	TGTGCCAGCAGCCGCCTAGCGGGAACTTACGAGCAGTACTTC	CASSRLAGTYEQYF
.	TRBV7-6	.	TRBJ2-7	TGTGCTAGCAGCTACGCAGACTCCTACGAGCAGTACTTC	CASSYADSYEQYF
once	TRBV7-9	TRBD2	TRBJ2-1	TGTGCCAGCAACACCAATTGGTTAGCGGGAGGTGAGCAGTTCTTC	CASNTNWLAGGEQFF
.	TRBV7-9	.	TRBJ1-1	TGTGCCAGCAGCCCACCCACCGGGGGTGAAGCTTTCTTT	CASSPPTGGEAFF
once	TRBV6-5	.	TRBJ2-3	TGTGCCAGCAGTTACTCGGCTCCATGGGGAGATACGCAGTATTTT	CASSYSAPWGDTQYF
.	TRBV20-1	.	TRBJ1-2	TGCAGTGCTAGAGATTGGGATGCCAACTATGGCTACACCTTC	CSARDWDANYGYTF
.	TRBV20-1	.	TRBJ1-5	TGCAGTGCTAGAGATCAGGGCAGGCCTTATAGCAATCAGCCCCAGCATTTT	CSARDQGRPYSNQPQHF
.	TRBV5-4	TRBD1	TRBJ1-2	TGTGCCAGCTCCCAACTCTTCAGGGGGCATAACTATGGCTACACCTTC	CASSQLFRGHNYGYTF
once	TRBV6-5	TRBD2	TRBJ2-7	TGTGCCAGCAGTCACGGGGGGGACTCCTACGAGCAGTACTTC	CASSHGGDSYEQYF